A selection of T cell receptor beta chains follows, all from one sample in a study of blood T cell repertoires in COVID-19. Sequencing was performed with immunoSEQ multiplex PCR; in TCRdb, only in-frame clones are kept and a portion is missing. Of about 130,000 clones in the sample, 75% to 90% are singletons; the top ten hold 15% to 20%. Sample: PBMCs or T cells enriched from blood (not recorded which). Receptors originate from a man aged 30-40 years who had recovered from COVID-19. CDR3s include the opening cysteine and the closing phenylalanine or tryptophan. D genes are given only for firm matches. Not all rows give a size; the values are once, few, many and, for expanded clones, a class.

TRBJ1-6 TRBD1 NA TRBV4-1 TGCGCCAGCAGCCAAGTGTCCCAGGCAGGGGGAATCGCCTATAATTCACCCCTCCACTTT CASSQVSQAGGIAYNSPLHF
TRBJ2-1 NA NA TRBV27 TGTGCCAGCAGTTTAGGTGTGGGGCGCGGTGAGCAGTTCTTC CASSLGVGRGEQFF
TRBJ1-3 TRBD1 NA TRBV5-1 TGCGCCAGCAGCCTACAGGGGAGCTCTGGAAACACCATATATTTT CASSLQGSSGNTIYF
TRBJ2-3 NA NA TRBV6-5 TGTGCCAGCAGTTTTCAGGGGCTTAGCACAGATACGCAGTATTTT CASSFQGLSTDTQYF
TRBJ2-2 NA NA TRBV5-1 TGCGCCAGCAGCTTGAACTACCAGAACACCGGGGAGCTGTTTTTT CASSLNYQNTGELFF
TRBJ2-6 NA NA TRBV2 TGTGCCAGCAGTGAACAGGGGGCCAACGTCCTGACTTTC CASSEQGANVLTF
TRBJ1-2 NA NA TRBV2 TGTGCCAGCAGTGAAGCGACCTCAGGGTTTCGTGGCTACACCTTC CASSEATSGFRGYTF
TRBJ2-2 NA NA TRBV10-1 TGCGCCAGCAGTGAGTCGGCACAGGGCGCCGGGGAGCTGTTTTTT CASSESAQGAGELFF
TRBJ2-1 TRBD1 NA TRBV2 TGTGCCAGCAGTGAAGACAGGGGGCGGATGGACTCCTACAATGAGCAGTTCTTC CASSEDRGRMDSYNEQFF
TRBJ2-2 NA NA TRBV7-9 TGTGCCAGCAGCCCAACGAACACCGGGGAGCTGTTTTTT CASSPTNTGELFF
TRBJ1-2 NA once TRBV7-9 TGTGCCAGCAGCTTAGGGGTCGCAGGCCGAGGCTACACCTTC CASSLGVAGRGYTF
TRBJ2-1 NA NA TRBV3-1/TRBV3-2 TGTGCCAGCAGCCCAATTCTTAACGGGGGAGTGAATGAGCAGTTCTTC CASSPILNGGVNEQFF
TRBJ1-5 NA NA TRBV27 TGTGCCAGCAGCCTGTCAGGGGACAATCAGCCCCAGCATTTT CASSLSGDNQPQHF
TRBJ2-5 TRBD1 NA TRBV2 TGTGCCAGCAGCCGGGGACAGGGGGCCGAGACCCAGTACTTC CASSRGQGAETQYF
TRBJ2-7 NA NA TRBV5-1 TGCGCCAGCAGCTTGGGAGAAAACTACGAGCAGTACTTC CASSLGENYEQYF
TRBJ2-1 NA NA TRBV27 TGTGCCAGCAGTCTAAACAGGGAGTACCTCTCCTACAATGAGCAGTTCTTC CASSLNREYLSYNEQFF
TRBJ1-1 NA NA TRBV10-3 TGTGCCATCAGTGAGTCAACGGGGGGCACTGAAGCTTTCTTT CAISESTGGTEAFF
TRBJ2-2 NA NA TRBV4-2 TGTGCCAGCAGCCAGCAGGGGAGCACCGGGGAGCTGTTTTTT CASSQQGSTGELFF
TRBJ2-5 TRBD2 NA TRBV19 TGTGCCAGTAGTATCCCCATTCCTAGCGGAGAAGAGACCCAGTACTTC CASSIPIPSGEETQYF
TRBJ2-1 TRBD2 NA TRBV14 TGTGCCAGCAGCCAGGCTAGCGGGAGAAGTGAGCAGTTCTTC CASSQASGRSEQFF